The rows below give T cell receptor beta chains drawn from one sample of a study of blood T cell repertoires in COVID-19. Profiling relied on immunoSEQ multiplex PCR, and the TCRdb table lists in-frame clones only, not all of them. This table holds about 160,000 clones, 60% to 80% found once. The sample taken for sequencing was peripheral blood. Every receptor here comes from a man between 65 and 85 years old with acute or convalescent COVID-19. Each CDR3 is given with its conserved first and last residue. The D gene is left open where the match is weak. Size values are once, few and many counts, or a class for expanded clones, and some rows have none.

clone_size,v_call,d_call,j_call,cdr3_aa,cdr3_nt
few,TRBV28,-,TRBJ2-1,CASNYGGGTANEQFF,TGTGCCAGCAATTATGGAGGAGGGACTGCTAATGAGCAGTTCTTC
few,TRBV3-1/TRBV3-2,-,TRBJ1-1,CASSQSRNTEAFF,TGTGCCAGCAGCCAATCCCGGAACACTGAAGCTTTCTTT
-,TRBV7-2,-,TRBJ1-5,CASSLVSVSNQPQHF,TGTGCCAGCAGCTTAGTATCTGTGTCCAATCAGCCCCAGCATTTT
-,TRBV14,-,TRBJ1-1,CASSPSARVNTEAFF,TGTGCCAGCAGCCCAAGCGCCCGGGTTAACACTGAAGCTTTCTTT
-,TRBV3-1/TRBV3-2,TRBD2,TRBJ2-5,CASRTAGGAEIETQYF,TGTGCCAGCAGAACGGCGGGGGGGGCGGAGATAGAGACCCAGTACTTC
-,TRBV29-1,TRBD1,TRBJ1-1,CSVAGGTGTEAFF,TGCAGCGTTGCAGGGGGCACGGGGACTGAAGCTTTCTTT
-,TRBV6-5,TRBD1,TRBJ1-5,CASSRTGGQPQHF,TGTGCCAGCAGTCGGACAGGTGGGCAGCCCCAGCATTTT
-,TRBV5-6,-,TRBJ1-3,CASSAGQPSSGNTIYF,TGTGCCAGCAGCGCAGGACAGCCCAGCTCTGGAAACACCATATATTTT
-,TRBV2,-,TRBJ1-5,CASSENLGSRQPQHF,TGTGCCAGCAGTGAAAACCTTGGGAGCAGGCAGCCCCAGCATTTT
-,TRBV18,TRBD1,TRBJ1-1,CASSIGTGGDTEAFF,TGTGCCAGCTCAATAGGGACAGGGGGAGACACTGAAGCTTTCTTT
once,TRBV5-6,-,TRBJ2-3,CASSFQGPSTDTQYF,TGTGCCAGCAGCTTCCAGGGGCCTAGCACAGATACGCAGTATTTT
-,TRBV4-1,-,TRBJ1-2,CASSQDSLVQFYGYTF,TGCGCCAGCAGCCAAGATTCGCTCGTCCAGTTCTATGGCTACACCTTC
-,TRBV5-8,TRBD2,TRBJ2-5,CASSLETSARGTQYF,TGTGCCAGCAGCTTGGAGACTAGCGCACGGGGGACCCAGTACTTC
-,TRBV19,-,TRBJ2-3,CASSKGLLTDTQYF,TGTGCCAGTAGTAAAGGACTGTTAACAGATACGCAGTATTTT
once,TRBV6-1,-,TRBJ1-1,CASSEARTNTEAFF,TGTGCCAGCAGTGAAGCCAGGACAAACACTGAAGCTTTCTTT
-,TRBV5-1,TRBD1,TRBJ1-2,CASSPTGVNGYTF,TGCGCCAGCTCACCAACAGGGGTGAATGGCTACACCTTC
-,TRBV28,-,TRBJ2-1,CASNKRSSRENEQFF,TGTGCCAGCAATAAGCGGTCCTCCCGGGAGAATGAGCAGTTCTTC
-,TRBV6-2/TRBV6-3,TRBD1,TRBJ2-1,CASSSGTGGLRMNEQFF,TGTGCCAGCAGTTCCGGGACAGGGGGCCTGAGGATGAATGAGCAGTTCTTC
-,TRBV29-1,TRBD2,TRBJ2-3,CSVTVGGGLFDTQYF,TGCAGCGTCACCGTTGGGGGGGGATTATTCGATACGCAGTATTTT
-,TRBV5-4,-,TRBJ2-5,CASSRTGQETQYF,TGTGCCAGCAGCCGAACGGGGCAAGAGACCCAGTACTTC
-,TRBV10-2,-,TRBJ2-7,CASSGGGVGEQYF,TGCGCCAGCAGTGGGGGCGGGGTGGGCGAGCAGTACTTC
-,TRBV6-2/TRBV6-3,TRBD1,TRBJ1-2,CASSPPRPDRGYTF,TGTGCCAGCAGCCCCCCCCGCCCGGACAGGGGCTACACCTTC
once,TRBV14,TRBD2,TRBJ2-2,CASSRWTSSFETGELFF,TGTGCCAGCAGCCGATGGACTAGCTCCTTCGAGACCGGGGAGCTGTTTTTT
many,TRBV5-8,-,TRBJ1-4,CASSPEGTVANEKLFF,TGTGCCAGCAGCCCCGAGGGTACGGTCGCTAATGAAAAACTGTTTTTT
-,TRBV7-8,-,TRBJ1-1,CASSLNQGNTEAFF,TGTGCCAGCAGCTTAAATCAGGGGAACACTGAAGCTTTCTTT
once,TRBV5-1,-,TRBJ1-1,CASSRRESNTEAFF,TGCGCCAGCAGCCGCAGGGAATCGAACACTGAAGCTTTCTTT
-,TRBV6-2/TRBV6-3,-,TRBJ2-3,CASSYSSVDTQYF,TGTGCCAGCAGTTACTCTTCGGTAGATACGCAGTATTTT
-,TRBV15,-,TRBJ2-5,CATSRAYGKETQYF,TGTGCCACCAGCAGAGCCTACGGGAAAGAGACCCAGTACTTC
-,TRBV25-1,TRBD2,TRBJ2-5,CASSPGGPAETQYF,TGTGCCAGCAGCCCGGGGGGACCCGCAGAGACCCAGTACTTC
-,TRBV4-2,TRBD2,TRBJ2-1,CASSQDSGKSGQFF,TGTGCCAGCAGCCAAGATAGCGGGAAGTCCGGGCAGTTCTTC
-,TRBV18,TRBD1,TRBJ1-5,CASSPQGERQPQHF,TGTGCCAGCTCACCTCAGGGGGAACGGCAGCCCCAGCATTTT
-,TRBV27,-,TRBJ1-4,CASSPWTVSEKLFF,TGTGCCAGCAGTCCGTGGACAGTCAGTGAAAAACTGTTTTTT
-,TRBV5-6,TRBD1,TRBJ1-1,CASRRQGRTEAFF,TGTGCCAGCAGGCGACAGGGGCGGACTGAAGCTTTCTTT
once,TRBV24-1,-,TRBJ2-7,CATSDLQGRASYEQYF,TGTGCCACCAGTGATTTGCAGGGTAGGGCCTCCTACGAGCAGTACTTC
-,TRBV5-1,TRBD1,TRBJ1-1,CASSTRDSGNTEAFF,TGCGCCAGCAGCACCCGGGACAGCGGGAACACTGAAGCTTTCTTT
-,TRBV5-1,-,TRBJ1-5,CASSLAGESNQPQHF,TGCGCCAGCAGCTTGGCGGGGGAAAGCAATCAGCCCCAGCATTTT
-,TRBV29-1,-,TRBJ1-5,CSASKGDNQPQHF,TGCAGCGCTAGTAAGGGAGACAATCAGCCCCAGCATTTT
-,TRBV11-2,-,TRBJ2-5,CASSRSRVQETQYF,TGTGCCAGCAGCCGTTCCCGGGTGCAAGAGACCCAGTACTTC
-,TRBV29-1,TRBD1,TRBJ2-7,CSAGTVSYEQYF,TGCAGCGCAGGGACAGTCTCCTACGAGCAGTACTTC
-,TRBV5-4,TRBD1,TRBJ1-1,CASSPNDRATEAFF,TGTGCCAGCAGCCCCAACGACAGGGCCACTGAAGCTTTCTTT
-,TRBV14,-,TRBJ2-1,CASSQVWGRTSYNEQFF,TGTGCCAGCAGCCAAGTTTGGGGGAGGACCTCCTACAATGAGCAGTTCTTC
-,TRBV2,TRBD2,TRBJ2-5,CASKGWTSGTQETQYF,TGTGCCAGCAAGGGCTGGACTAGCGGAACCCAAGAGACCCAGTACTTC
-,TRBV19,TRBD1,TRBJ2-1,CASRRDRYNEQFF,TGTGCCAGTAGGAGGGACAGATACAATGAGCAGTTCTTC
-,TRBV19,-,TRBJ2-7,CASSRYAGSYEQYF,TGTGCCAGTAGTAGGTACGCGGGATCCTACGAGCAGTACTTC